The subject of this entry is one T cell receptor (beta chain). The data are from a study of blood T cell repertoires in COVID-19. About the research overall: COVID-19 samples from acute and convalescent phases originated in the United States, Italy and Spain. T cells, B-cell-depleted T cells, or PBMCs supplied cDNA or gDNA.

Per the original methods: Nucleated cell counts were estimated from reference gene primer amplification. Data came from immunoSEQ multiplex PCR; TCRdb stores just in-frame clones and leaves some out. V and J calls and clone size are as listed in that table; D and trimming were resolved from the DNA. The sample has roughly 350,000 clones, around 85% seen once. The CDR3 contains 15 residues. The germline gives CDR1 SGHRS, CDR2 YFSETQ. Trimming took off 7 bases at V and 4 bases at J, with 17 bases between the two ends. The gene calls are TRBV5-1 and TRBJ2-2, with D possibly matching TRBD2 (6 bases). Sequenced sample: peripheral blood. The sequence came from a woman aged 18-29 years with acute or convalescent COVID-19. CDR3 nucleotide sequence: TGCGCCAGCCGACGAGCGGGCCAAACCACCGGGGAGCTGTTTTTT. It yields the protein CASRRAGQTTGELFF.